What follows are 10 T cell receptor beta chains derived from one specimen sequenced in a study of cytomegalovirus exposure and HLA in healthy donors. PCR used 60 Vbeta primers and 13 Jbeta primers. Profiled with immunoSEQ multiplex PCR; TCRdb holds only in-frame clones, not every one. The sample gives about 160,000 clones, 70% to 90% of which show up once; 1.5% to 2% is in the top ten. The specimen was PBMCs. The receptors stem from a woman aged 18-30 years in good health and CMV-seronegative.

The gene calls are TRBV28 and TRBJ1-2; TRBD1 matches 8 bases. V lost 7 bases and J lost 3; bases outside the gene matches: 13. The CDR3 spans 16 residues. In germline, CDR1 is MDHEN, CDR2 SYDVKM. The CDR3 protein is CASTEQGALAHYGYTF. CDR3 DNA sequence: TGTGCCAGCACCGAGCAGGGGGCATTAGCCCACTATGGCTACACCTTC.

The chain links TRBV9 to TRBJ2-7; D might be TRBD1 (6 bases). Germline CDR1 SGDLS, CDR2 YYNGEE. The CDR3 spans 14 residues. The V gene lost 4 bases and the J gene lost 0 bases, with 11 bases spanning the gap. In nucleotides, the CDR3 is TGTGCCAGCAGCTCAAAGGACAGCTCCTACGAGCAGTACTTC. This translates into CASSSKDSSYEQYF.

The genes are TRBV27 and TRBJ2-1, with TRBD2 matching 8 bases. Germline values: CDR1 MNHEY, CDR2 SMNVEV (reference sequence). The length of the CDR3 is 15 residues. After removal of 6 bases from V and 7 bases from J, the junction contained 11 bases not matched to a gene. As DNA, the CDR3 is TGTGCCAGCAGCTTCGGGAGGGGGTTTGGGAATGAGCAGTTCTTC. Protein sequence: CASSFGRGFGNEQFF.

The genes are TRBV15 and TRBJ1-2; maybe TRBD1 (6 bases). Trimming cost V 0 bases and J 4 bases, with 15 bases left between them. Germline CDR1 reads LNHNV; CDR2 reads YYDKDF (reference sequence). CDR3 length: 16 amino acids. The CDR3 DNA follows: TGTGCCACCAGCAGAGATCTGACAGGCCAGACCTATGGCTACACCTTC. This encodes CATSRDLTGQTYGYTF.

The rearrangement links TRBV28 to TRBJ2-5; 9 bases match TRBD2. CDR1 is MDHEN, CDR2 SYDVKM, per germline. CDR3 size: 15 residues. The V segment lost 0 bases and the J segment 5 bases; nucleotides outside the gene matches: 4. The CDR3 DNA follows: TGTGCCAGCAGTTTATGGTCGCTAGCGGGGGAGACCCAGTACTTC. As protein: CASSLWSLAGETQYF. The whole variable domain, filled in from reference TRBV28 and TRBJ2-5, reads DVKVTQSSRYLVKRTGEKVFLECVQDMDHENMFWYRQDPGLGLRLIYFSYDVKMKEKGDIPEGYSVSREKKERFSLILESASTNQTSMYLCASSLWSLAGETQYFGPGTRLLVL.

As DNA, the CDR3 is TGTGCCAGCAAATTAGGAGAGTCCTACGAGCAGTACTTC. Protein: CASKLGESYEQYF. The rearrangement links TRBV28 to TRBJ2-7; D not resolved. The CDR3 runs to 13 residues. Germline V gene data show CDR1 as MDHEN and CDR2 as SYDVKM. Trimming took 7 bases from V and 1 from J, leaving 11 bases between them.

This chain links TRBV19 with TRBJ2-7; the match to TRBD2 covers 7 bases. CDR1 LNHDA and CDR2 SQIVND come from the germline V gene (reference sequence). There are 14 residues in the CDR3. V lost 3 bases to trimming and J lost 6 bases; unmatched junction nucleotides: 8. CDR3 protein: CASSIREAPLEQYF. The CDR3 nucleotides read TGTGCCAGTAGTATCCGGGAGGCTCCCCTCGAGCAGTACTTC.

The rearrangement joins TRBV6-6 to TRBJ2-7; TRBD2 aligns across 11 bases. Germline V gives CDR1 MNHNY, CDR2 SVGAGI (reference sequence). This CDR3 comprises 14 residues. The V gene end was trimmed by 8 bases and the J gene end by 2 bases; junction bases not matched to a gene: 5. The CDR3 sequence: CASEGTSGTYEQYF. The DNA for the CDR3 is TGTGCCAGCGAAGGGACTAGCGGTACCTACGAGCAGTACTTC.

A few counts support this clone. The chain has TRBV2 and TRBJ2-5, with D tentatively TRBD2 (5 bases). This CDR3 is built from 19 residues. CDR1 is SNHLY and CDR2 is FYNNEI in the germline V gene. The V end lost 4 bases, the J end lost 9 bases, and 33 bases lay between the germline ends. CDR3 residues: CASSVTRDLDVSPVGAQYF. CDR3 DNA sequence: TGTGCCAGCAGTGTCACTAGAGACCTCGATGTTTCCCCGGTCGGGGCCCAGTACTTC.

The rearrangement joins TRBV5-1 to TRBJ2-3; 9 nucleotides agree with TRBD1. Unmatched junction bases numbered 15, after V lost 4 bases and J lost 3 bases. This CDR3 is built from 18 residues. Germline V gene data show CDR1 as SGHRS and CDR2 as YFSETQ. The CDR3: CASSTNPGQGGGTDTQYF. The CDR3 bases are TGCGCCAGCAGCACAAATCCGGGACAGGGAGGCGGAACAGATACGCAGTATTTT.